What follows describes a single TCR beta chain. Its matching antigen is unknown. Trimming cost V 4 bases and J 4 bases, with 10 bases left between them. The germline V gene has CDR1 WSHSY and CDR2 SAAADI. There are 13 residues in the CDR3. This entry comes from a study of T cell repertoires in cytomegalovirus infection. Study information: CMV infection plus the matching HLA type was flagged by public TCR beta signatures.

TCRdb called the reads again in MiXCR, with one record for every CDR3 protein. The sample records 55,000 to 85,000 distinct CDR3 sequences, 20% being singletons. The chain uses TRBV10-2 and TRBJ1-1; TRBD1 is a possible D gene (6 bases). The sequencing used CD8+ T cells from cultured PBMCs, collected from culture after CMV antigen stimulation. The source of this sequence is a human donor in good health (CMV status not recorded). Some clones in this sample may be carry-over from other donors' samples. The CDR3 reads CASSVEGVTEAFF. Here the CDR3 DNA reads TGCGCCAGCAGTGTAGAGGGGGTCACTGAAGCTTTCTTT.